This T cell receptor (beta chain) appears in the sequencing data of a study of control samples from healthy donors and cancer patients. Germline CDR1 reads SEHNR; CDR2 reads FQNEAQ (reference sequence). Trimming took 5 bases from V and 0 from J, leaving 14 bases between them. This CDR3 comprises 16 residues. Method: immunoSEQ multiplex PCR; TCRdb's copy keeps in-frame clones and lacks some. Seen here are around 43,000 clones, 92% observed once, and the top ten hold around 4%. Sequencing used blood. This TCR was sampled from a woman between 45 and 60 years old in good health. The chain combines TRBV7-9 with TRBJ1-3; D not resolved. In nucleotides, the CDR3 is TGTGCCAGCAGCATGGAAGATTGGCCCTCTGGAAACACCATATATTTT. Translating it yields CASSMEDWPSGNTIYF.